This entry lists 9 T cell receptor beta chains sequenced from one sample in a study of blood T cell repertoires in COVID-19. Here immunoSEQ multiplex PCR was the method, and the copy in TCRdb shows in-frame clones only, minus some. The table has some 510,000 clones, approximately 88% seen once. The sample comprised PBMCs or T cells enriched from blood (not recorded which). All receptors come from a woman between 40 and 55 years old who had recovered from COVID-19.

The chain couples TRBV4-3 to TRBJ2-3; 9 nucleotides line up with TRBD2. Germline-derived CDR1 and CDR2 are LGHNA and YSLEER. The CDR3 extends over 15 amino acids. V lost 4 bases and J lost 1; bases outside the gene matches: 3. The CDR3 spells CASSLIAGGTDTQYF. The CDR3 DNA is TGCGCCAGCAGCCTAATAGCGGGGGGCACAGATACGCAGTATTTT.

The rearrangement joins TRBV6-6 to TRBJ2-7; D remains ambiguous. Looked up from germline, CDR1 is MNHNY and CDR2 is SVGAGI (reference sequence). The CDR3 loop spans 12 amino acids. V lost 7 bases to trimming and J lost 0 bases, with 7 bases between them. The CDR3 DNA follows: TGTGCCAGCACCTCTACCTCCTACGAGCAGTACTTC. This encodes CASTSTSYEQYF.

This clone came up once. The chain is built from TRBV13 and TRBJ2-7, with D perhaps TRBD2 (5 bases). The V end was cut by 5 bases, the J end by 7 bases, with 30 bases between. Germline CDR1 PRHDT, CDR2 FYEKMQ (reference sequence). The CDR3 covers 18 residues. CDR3 sequence reads: CASSPPLNTPGKMVEQYF. The DNA of the CDR3 is TGTGCCAGCAGCCCCCCACTCAATACCCCCGGGAAGATGGTAGAGCAGTACTTC.

This chain uses TRBV14 with TRBJ2-3; D unresolved. The CDR3 covers 14 residues. The V and J ends lost 5 bases and 4 bases respectively, with 13 bases between them. The germline V gene encodes CDR1 SGHDN and CDR2 FVKESK. CDR3 loop: CASSDTESPDTQYF. In nucleotides, the CDR3 is TGTGCCAGCAGCGACACAGAGTCCCCAGATACGCAGTATTTT.

This rearrangement joins TRBV4-2 to TRBJ1-2; the D gene is possibly TRBD1 (5 bases). The CDR3 loop spans 17 amino acids. V was clipped by 1 base and J by 4 bases, with 19 bases between them. Germline-derived CDR1 and CDR2 are LGHNA and YNFKEQ. The CDR3 protein is CASSQGGLEGSTYGYTF. CDR3 bases: TGTGCCAGCAGCCAAGGGGGACTCGAGGGCTCAACCTATGGCTACACCTTC.

This rearrangement joins TRBV19 to TRBJ2-4; no definite D call. The CDR3 spans 17 residues. CDR1 is LNHDA and CDR2 is SQIVND in the germline V gene (reference sequence). Between the trimmed V and J ends, which lost 5 bases and 1 base, there was a span of 18 bases. CDR3: CASSPQIAIGAKNIQYF. The DNA of the CDR3 is TGTGCCAGTAGTCCCCAAATAGCTATTGGGGCCAAAAACATTCAGTACTTC. Drawing the rest from reference TRBV19 and TRBJ2-4, the complete variable domain is DGGITQSPKYLFRKEGQNVTLSCEQNLNHDAMYWYRQDPGQGLRLIYYSQIVNDFQKGDIAEGYSVSREKKESFPLTVTSAQKNPTAFYLCASSPQIAIGAKNIQYFGAGTRLSVL.

The J gene is TRBJ1-4, the V gene TRBV18, with TRBD1 identical over 8 bases. Germline lookup yields CDR1 KGHSH and CDR2 LQKENI. With 3 bases clipped from V and 8 bases from J, the junction kept 8 bases outside the gene matches. CDR3 size: 15 residues. This CDR3 is CASSPRTGMREKLFF. CDR3 bases: TGTGCCAGCTCACCCCGGACAGGGATGAGGGAAAAACTGTTTTTT.

The rearrangement joins TRBV7-2 to TRBJ2-5, with D perhaps TRBD1 (5 bases). CDR1 and CDR2 (germline): SGHTA, FQGNSA. This CDR3 is 14 amino acids long. V lost 5 bases to trimming and J lost 5 bases, with 15 bases between them. CDR3 nucleotides: TGTGCCAGCAGCCCAACCAGGGTTGGCGAGACCCAGTACTTC. Translation: CASSPTRVGETQYF.

V is TRBV19 and J is TRBJ1-1, with D uncertain. Germline V gives CDR1 LNHDA, CDR2 SQIVND (reference sequence). V lost 3 bases, J lost 1 base, and 12 bases lay in between. The CDR3 loop spans 15 amino acids. CDR3: CASSIGLETNTEAFF. The CDR3 DNA reads as TGTGCCAGTAGTATTGGGCTCGAGACGAACACTGAAGCTTTCTTT. The variable domain in full, with the rest retrieved from reference TRBV19 and TRBJ1-1, is DGGITQSPKYLFRKEGQNVTLSCEQNLNHDAMYWYRQDPGQGLRLIYYSQIVNDFQKGDIAEGYSVSREKKESFPLTVTSAQKNPTAFYLCASSIGLETNTEAFFGQGTRLTVV.